This TCR beta chain was recovered during a study of identifying expanded T cells in peripheral blood. TCRdb's copy holds only in-frame clones and misses some; the assay was immunoSEQ multiplex PCR. Of about 100,000 clones in the sample, around nine tenths were seen once. Study results and limitations: Clone count variance between approximately two-week samples rose with total template count. Differentially abundant clones: about 1.3 between replicates, about 16 at around 14 days, less than 20 at four.

The germline CDR1 and CDR2 sequences are GTSNPN and SVGIG (reference sequence). The CDR3 totals 14 residues. With 0 bases removed from V and 8 bases from J, the gap between germline ends came to 16 bases. Worth noting for this clone: Its antigen is as yet unknown.

During the collection period, no donor immune events like infections were recorded. The chain combines TRBV30 with TRBJ1-2; D may be TRBD1 (6 bases). The clonotype originates from a person between 18 and 69 years old in good health. The sequencing input was blood. The CDR3 bases are TGTGCCTGGAGTGTAAAACAGGGAGGGCGAGGCTACACCTTC. It translates to CAWSVKQGGRGYTF. The full variable domain, in which reference TRBV30 and TRBJ1-2 provide the parts outside the CDR3, is SQTIHQWPATLVQPVGSPLSLECTVEGTSNPNLYWYRQAAGRGLQLLFYSVGIGQISSEVPQNLSASRPQDRQFILSSKKLLLSDSGFYLCAWSVKQGGRGYTFGSGTRLTVV.